The clone carrying this TCR beta chain was seen ten or more times. Its specificity is not known. Germline CDR1 and CDR2: SNHLY and FYNNEI. Trimming shortened V by 7 bases and J by 2 bases, and 15 bases separated the two germline ends. The CDR3 length is 14 residues. cDNA libraries for TCR beta contained unique molecular identifiers. T cells numbering about 0.85 to 11 million yielded cDNA molecules that totaled approximately 500,000. From the PCR reads, TCRdb called clonotypes with MiXCR, one entry per CDR3 protein. Here the sample spans about 200,000 distinct CDR3 sequences, 25% to 35% being singletons. The data stem from a study of post-analysis software for immune sequencing data. Study at large: Included among the disease courses, which were recorded for the cohort, were relapsing-remitting, secondary progressive and progressive-relapsing multiple sclerosis. Findings and caveats of the study: Among multiple sclerosis patients, normalized Chao1 diversity was significantly below that of controls. Roughly five TRBV segments were significantly more frequent in patients than in controls. TRBV5-6, TRBV5-1 and TRBV20-1 were among these segments. Samples from one preparation batch, clustered by F measure, grouped strongly together.

The sequencing sample was made of blood. This rearrangement joins TRBV2 to TRBJ2-7; maybe TRBD1 (6 bases). The clonotype originates from a girl under 18 with multiple sclerosis. CDR3 amino acids: CASTSEGVTYEQYF. CDR3 nucleotide sequence: TGTGCCAGCACCTCTGAGGGGGTGACCTACGAGCAGTACTTC.